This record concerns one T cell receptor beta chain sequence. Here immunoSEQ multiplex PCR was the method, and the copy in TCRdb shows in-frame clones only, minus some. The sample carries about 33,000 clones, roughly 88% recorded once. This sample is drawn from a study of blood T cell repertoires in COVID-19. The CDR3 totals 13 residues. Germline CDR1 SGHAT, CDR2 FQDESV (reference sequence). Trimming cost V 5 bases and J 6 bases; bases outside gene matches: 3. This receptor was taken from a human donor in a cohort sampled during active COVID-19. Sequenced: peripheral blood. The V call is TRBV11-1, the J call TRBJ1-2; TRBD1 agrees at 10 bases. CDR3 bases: TGTGCCAGCAGCCGGGACAGGGGCCATGGCTACACCTTC. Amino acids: CASSRDRGHGYTF.